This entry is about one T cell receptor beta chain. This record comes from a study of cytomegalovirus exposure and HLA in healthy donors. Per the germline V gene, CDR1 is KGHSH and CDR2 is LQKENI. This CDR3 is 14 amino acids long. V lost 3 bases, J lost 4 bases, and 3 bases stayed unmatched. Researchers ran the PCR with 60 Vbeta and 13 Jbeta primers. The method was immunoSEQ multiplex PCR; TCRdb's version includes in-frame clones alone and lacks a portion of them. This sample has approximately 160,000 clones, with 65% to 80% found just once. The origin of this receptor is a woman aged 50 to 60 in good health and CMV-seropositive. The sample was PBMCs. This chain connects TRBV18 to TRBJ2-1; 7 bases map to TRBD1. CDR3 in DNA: TGTGCCAGCTCACCTTGGACAGGTTACAATGAGCAGTTCTTC. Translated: CASSPWTGYNEQFF.